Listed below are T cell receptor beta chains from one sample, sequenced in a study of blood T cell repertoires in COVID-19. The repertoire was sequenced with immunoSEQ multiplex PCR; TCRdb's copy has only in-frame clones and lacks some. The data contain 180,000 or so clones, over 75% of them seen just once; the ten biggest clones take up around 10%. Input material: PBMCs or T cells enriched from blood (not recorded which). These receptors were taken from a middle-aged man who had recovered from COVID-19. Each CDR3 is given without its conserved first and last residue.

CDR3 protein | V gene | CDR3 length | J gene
ASSSQTRLQETQY | TRBV7-9 | 13 | TRBJ2-5
ASTSAGTNNEQF | TRBV14 | 12 | TRBJ2-1
ASSQARGPTGELF | TRBV14 | 13 | TRBJ2-2
SASWVQGLETQY | TRBV20-1 | 12 | TRBJ2-5
ASSHRRSGEYNEQF | TRBV5-4 | 14 | TRBJ2-1
ASSEVIPEDTEAF | TRBV6-1 | 13 | TRBJ1-1
ASSDPPGIRPEQY | TRBV6-1 | 13 | TRBJ2-7
SASPTASNQPQH | TRBV20-1 | 12 | TRBJ1-5
ASSLYQKTGEAF | TRBV6-5 | 12 | TRBJ1-1
ASRRDSTGGNEQF | TRBV5-1 | 13 | TRBJ2-1
ASRESDSLAEAF | TRBV2 | 12 | TRBJ1-1
ASSRGQGGNTIY | TRBV3-1/TRBV3-2 | 12 | TRBJ1-3
SVEDWGRGNEQY | TRBV29-1 | 12 | TRBJ2-7
ASSLIDTNYGYT | TRBV28 | 12 | TRBJ1-2
SASQLAGGTGELF | TRBV20-1 | 13 | TRBJ2-2
ASSRKGQQSTDTQY | TRBV5-6 | 14 | TRBJ2-3
ASSSSSHQETQY | TRBV7-2 | 12 | TRBJ2-5
ASSWGQGGYGYT | TRBV6-5 | 12 | TRBJ1-2
ASSYWLAGGPWAGYNEQF | TRBV6-2/TRBV6-3 | 18 | TRBJ2-1
ASSLTTRQRPSAQY | TRBV3-1/TRBV3-2 | 14 | TRBJ2-7
ASSTPGLPYEQY | TRBV28 | 12 | TRBJ2-7
ASSYGLGGKPSGANVLT | TRBV5-1 | 17 | TRBJ2-6
ASSLAGAVETQY | TRBV3-1/TRBV3-2 | 12 | TRBJ2-5
ASSTTVGSGNTIY | TRBV19 | 13 | TRBJ1-3
AISTSGADTQY | TRBV10-3 | 11 | TRBJ2-3
ASSLGGTGVEQY | TRBV5-1 | 12 | TRBJ2-7
ASSLSGQGLQPQH | TRBV11-2 | 13 | TRBJ1-5
ASSRTSSETQY | TRBV5-4 | 11 | TRBJ2-5
ASSQWDSYTDTQY | TRBV14 | 13 | TRBJ2-3
ATSRGDTTYNSPLH | TRBV15 | 14 | TRBJ1-6
ASSPPTAGDTQY | TRBV18 | 12 | TRBJ2-3
AWSTGNYGYT | TRBV30 | 10 | TRBJ1-2
ASSLEGKGGYT | TRBV5-4 | 11 | TRBJ1-2
ASRHRVTGTTEAF | TRBV27 | 13 | TRBJ1-1
ASLPRRERNTEAF | TRBV6-6 | 13 | TRBJ1-1
ASSHISETQY | TRBV3-1/TRBV3-2 | 10 | TRBJ2-5
ASSLGALGEGEQF | TRBV7-6 | 13 | TRBJ2-1
ASSLKEKTGGHEQY | TRBV5-1 | 14 | TRBJ2-7
ASSQDLPETQY | TRBV4-1 | 11 | TRBJ2-5
ASSESIIRELF | TRBV2 | 11 | TRBJ2-2
ASSPWSGGGGDGELF | TRBV28 | 15 | TRBJ2-2
ASTEQELYNSPLH | TRBV24-1 | 13 | TRBJ1-6
ASSFASGVYEQY | TRBV28 | 12 | TRBJ2-7
ASSLAGRGRVYEQY | TRBV27 | 14 | TRBJ2-7
ASSSEGYGYT | TRBV11-2 | 10 | TRBJ1-2
ASKDRVNEKLF | TRBV6-5 | 11 | TRBJ1-4
TSSLRFRGARKGFTDTQY | TRBV1 | 18 | TRBJ2-3
ASSLEERANEKLF | TRBV11-2 | 13 | TRBJ1-4
ASSLSAGGNQPQH | TRBV28 | 13 | TRBJ1-5
ASSEVGALGGELF | TRBV25-1 | 13 | TRBJ2-2
ASGAGGASDEQF | TRBV5-1 | 12 | TRBJ2-1
ASSGQFNQPQH | TRBV19 | 11 | TRBJ1-5
ASSLTRTVEAF | TRBV28 | 11 | TRBJ1-1
ASSLGRFDTQY | TRBV27 | 11 | TRBJ2-3
ASSVGFGSGNTIY | TRBV10-2 | 13 | TRBJ1-3
ASSLPRDRGSGANVLT | TRBV7-9 | 16 | TRBJ2-6
ATSSFIDTQY | TRBV15 | 10 | TRBJ2-3